The 3 T cell receptor beta chains below all came from one sample that was sequenced in a study of T cells in Graves' hyperthyroidism and ophthalmopathy. Amplified regions were TCR beta CDR3 sequences from RNA transcripts. First-round RT-PCR with HTBI primers amplified the TCR CDR3 region. A single record per CDR3 protein comes from TCRdb applying MiXCR to the multiplex PCR reads. The sample records some 770,000 distinct CDR3 sequences, roughly 17% being singletons. Input material: blood. These receptors all stem from a man aged 18 to 30 with Graves' hyperthyroidism.

The chain combines TRBV28 with TRBJ2-1, with 7 nucleotides matching TRBD2. This CDR3 region has 16 residues. V dropped 2 bases and J dropped 0; count of bases not matched to a gene: 4. Germline V gene data show CDR1 as MDHEN and CDR2 as SYDVKM. The CDR3 is CASSLSGAYSYNEQFF. In nucleotides, the CDR3 is TGTGCCAGCAGTTTAAGCGGGGCTTACTCCTACAATGAGCAGTTCTTC.

The chain uses TRBV27 and TRBJ1-5; unclear D gene. Trimming cost V 6 bases and J 4 bases, with 13 bases left between them. This CDR3 spans 14 amino acids. Germline assignment: CDR1 MNHEY and CDR2 SMNVEV (reference sequence). CDR3 in DNA: TGTGCCAGCAGAGCATTTCGGTCAAATCAGCCCCAGCATTTT. It translates to CASRAFRSNQPQHF.

There are many counts of this clonotype. V and J are TRBV30 and TRBJ2-7, with 10 bases fitting TRBD1. The CDR3 is 14 residues long. CDR1 and CDR2 (germline): GTSNPN, SVGIG (reference sequence). The junction had 6 bases not matched to a gene; V was cut back by 1 base and J by 6 bases. The CDR3 bases are TGTGCCTGGAGTGCCGGGACAGGGGCGTCCGAGCAGTACTTC. This sequence encodes CAWSAGTGASEQYF.